This T cell receptor (beta chain) appears in the sequencing data of a study of CD8 T cells in ankylosing spondylitis (dated by TCRdb to about 2017). Some background on the complete study: The study set out to find disease-linked TCR variants by profiling T cell receptor beta repertoires in ankylosing spondylitis patients and healthy donors. The whole study cohort included over a hundred healthy donors and 20 to 30 ankylosing spondylitis patients. Peripheral blood was sampled, and synovial fluid was also collected from ankylosing spondylitis patients. General conclusions and limits of the study: Some TCR beta motif variants had previously been reported in synovial fluid and blood of reactive arthritis patients, which suggested common disease-initiation mechanisms. A TCR beta motif made up of fewer than 10 highly homologous amino acid variants appeared to be characteristic of blood from ankylosing spondylitis patients. The disease-linked clones had a CD8+ phenotype and were found at relatively low frequencies in peripheral blood. Significant enrichment of the disease-linked clones was reported in matched synovial fluid samples from ankylosing spondylitis patients.

This clonotype has at least ten counts. Which antigen it targets is not known. No per-base quality is available; no much larger clone lies one base away. The run used an Illumina HiSeq 2500. TCR beta libraries were prepared by quantitative 5'-RACE with molecular barcodes. As for the authors' bioinformatics: A new computational method based on a probabilistic model of VDJ rearrangement was used to identify disease-linked TCR variants. The public reads were quality trimmed at Q25 with fastp and then assembled into clones with MiXCR by TCRdb, keeping productive beta chains. Each record represents a unique CDR3 protein, reported with the most common genes and DNA among its rows. The V and J calls were determined by TCRdb, not by the authors. A total of about 800,000 distinct CDR3 sequences appear in this sample, about 10% of them only once. About 0.5% of the sample is held by the ten biggest clonotypes.

CDR1 SGHKS and CDR2 YYEKEE are derived from the germline V gene (reference sequence). V and J are truncated by 2 bases and 3 bases respectively, leaving an intervening sequence of 11 bases. The CDR3, from cysteine to phenylalanine, totals 14 residues. The entry retains the CDR3 DNA only, 42 bases that are in frame from base 1. The sequence was obtained from a male donor with ankylosing spondylitis. Sequencing was performed on blood, either unsorted or a sorted T cell fraction (not recorded which). Rearrangement joined TRBV5-5 to TRBJ2-5; the D gene is perhaps TRBD1, on 5 matching bases. The CDR3: CASSFWAREETQYF. The DNA sequence reads TGTGCCAGCAGCTTTTGGGCCAGGGAAGAGACCCAGTACTTC.